The 3 T cell receptor beta chains in this list originate from one sample, sequenced in a study of spatial heterogeneity in lung cancer. Each CDR3 protein gets one entry after TCRdb re-called the 5' RACE reads with MiXCR. The sample consists of roughly 49,000 distinct CDR3 sequences, roughly 6.5% of them appearing once. Time point: sample taken at primary tumor resection. Unsorted whole RNA samples from tumor, nontumor lung or frozen PBMC were sequenced. This specimen consisted of PBMCs, obtained at surgery. The receptors shown here come from a female donor with early-stage non-small cell lung cancer.

The V and J genes are TRBV27 and TRBJ2-5; 7 bases align to TRBD1. Germline V CDR1 and CDR2: MNHEY, SMNVEV (reference sequence). Trimming removed 5 bases from V and 5 bases from J; junction bases left unmatched: 11. The CDR3 has 15 amino acids. The CDR3 loop reads CASSPLQGLGETQYF. Here the CDR3 DNA reads TGTGCCAGCAGTCCGCTACAGGGGTTAGGGGAGACCCAGTACTTC.

The V gene is TRBV10-3, the J gene TRBJ2-1; D possibly corresponds to TRBD2 (5 bases). The CDR3 is made up of 16 amino acids. V lost 4 bases, J lost 4 bases, and 17 bases lay in between. CDR1 is ENHRY and CDR2 is SYGVKD in the germline V gene. CDR3 in DNA: TGTGCCATCAGTGGATCGGCTAGCCGCGTTTACAATGAGCAGTTCTTC. It translates to CAISGSASRVYNEQFF.

This clonotype has at least ten counts. The chain uses TRBV28 and TRBJ2-3; D perhaps matches TRBD2 (6 bases). V was trimmed by 10 bases and J by 0 bases, leaving 11 bases between them. Looked up from germline, CDR1 is MDHEN and CDR2 is SYDVKM. This CDR3 spans 13 amino acids. The CDR3 here is CATDSGSTDTQYF. CDR3 nucleotide sequence: TGTGCCACCGATAGCGGAAGCACAGATACGCAGTATTTT.